A single sample is the source of the 12 T cell receptor beta chains below, sequenced in a study of T cell repertoires in cytomegalovirus infection. TCRdb processed the reads anew with MiXCR; each CDR3 protein has one entry. The sample includes more than 350,000 distinct CDR3 sequences, 30% to 40% of them seen just once. The specimen sequenced was PBMCs. The receptors originated from a human donor in good health (CMV status not recorded). Some clones in this sample may be carry-over from other donors' samples.

The rearrangement joins TRBV12-5 to TRBJ1-2; 7 nucleotides agree with TRBD1. The CDR3 totals 18 residues. V lost 1 base, J lost 4 bases, and 15 bases stayed unmatched. Germline V gives CDR1 LGHNT, CDR2 FRNRAP. As DNA, the CDR3 is TGTGCTAGTGGTTTGGGAAGACACAGGGGATCGGGCCTCTATGGCTACACCTTC. Amino acids: CASGLGRHRGSGLYGYTF.

Notes on this clonotype: A much more abundant neighbour one base away suggests this may be a read error. The chain joins TRBV12-3 or TRBV12-4 to TRBJ2-7; D ambiguous. Between the trimmed V and J ends, which lost 2 bases and 1 base, there was a span of 6 bases. CDR3 length: 13 residues. The chain's CDR3 is CASSLRISYEQYF. CDR3 DNA sequence: TGTGCCAGCAGTTTACGAATTTCCTACGAGCAGTACTTC.

This rearrangement joins TRBV27 to TRBJ1-2, with 10 bases aligning to TRBD1. This CDR3 contains 15 residues. The germline CDR1 and CDR2 sequences are MNHEY and SMNVEV (reference sequence). V dropped 0 bases and J dropped 4; count of bases not matched to a gene: 2. The CDR3: CASSLSGTGVYGYTF. CDR3 sequence (DNA): TGTGCCAGCAGTTTATCCGGGACAGGGGTCTATGGCTACACCTTC.

For this clonotype: A junction boundary mismatches the germline segment, possibly from a read error. The chain joins TRBV6-2 or TRBV6-3 to TRBJ1-6; possibly TRBD1 for D (5 bases). CDR1 MNHEY and CDR2 SVGEGT come from the germline V gene. This CDR3 contains 12 residues. CDR3 in amino acids: CSSSLPSGGLHF. The DNA of the CDR3 is TGTTCCAGCAGCCTGCCCTCGGGGGGCCTCCACTTT.

As concerns this clonotype: This may be a read error, as it is one base from a much larger clone. This chain links TRBV7-2 with TRBJ2-2; D unresolved. Germline CDR1 SGHTA, CDR2 FQGNSA. This CDR3 is 17 amino acids long. Trimming shortened V by 5 bases and J by 6 bases, and 22 bases separated the two germline ends. The CDR3 DNA is TGTGCCAGCAGCCTCCCGGGTGGGAAACCCCGGTCCGGGGAGCTGTTTTTT. Its translation is CASSLPGGKPRSGELFF.

This clonotype was recorded many times. The chain joins TRBV7-9 to TRBJ1-5; possible D gene TRBD1, 6 bases. The V end lost 5 bases, the J end lost 4 bases, and 12 bases lay between the germline ends. From germline, CDR1 is SEHNR and CDR2 FQNEAQ (reference sequence). The CDR3 loop spans 14 amino acids. The CDR3 spells CASSDPGANQPQHF. The CDR3 DNA reads TGTGCCAGCAGCGACCCAGGGGCGAATCAGCCCCAGCATTTT.

This clonotype was counted a few times. This rearrangement joins TRBV7-2 to TRBJ1-2, with TRBD1 matching over 7 bases. CDR1 is SGHTA and CDR2 is FQGNSA in the germline V gene. The length of the CDR3 is 13 residues. Unmatched junction bases numbered 4, after V lost 1 base and J lost 8 bases. CDR3 sequence (DNA): TGTGCCAGCAGCTTAGAGGGGGCAACGGGCTACACCTTC. It translates to CASSLEGATGYTF.

This clonotype occurred a few times. This rearrangement joins TRBV5-6 to TRBJ1-6, with a tentative D call TRBD1 (5 bases). The germline V gene has CDR1 SGHDT and CDR2 YYEEEE. V gave up 5 bases and J gave up 6 bases, with 9 bases separating them. This CDR3 has 13 residues. CDR3 amino acids: CASRRTPNSPLHF. Here the CDR3 DNA reads TGTGCCAGCAGGAGGACACCTAATTCACCCCTCCACTTT.

This chain connects TRBV12-3 or TRBV12-4 to TRBJ2-5; 12 bases fit TRBD1. The CDR3 consists of 16 residues. Trimming removed 6 bases from V and 0 bases from J; junction bases left unmatched: 5. CDR3 loop: CASSRGTGGYQETQYF. The CDR3 region has the DNA TGTGCCAGCAGCCGTGGGACAGGGGGCTACCAAGAGACCCAGTACTTC.

The count of this clonotype is one. A read error is likely, as this CDR3 ends without the conserved phenylalanine or tryptophan. The genes are TRBV6-5 and TRBJ1-1; D may be TRBD1 (6 bases). Per the germline V gene, CDR1 is MNHEY and CDR2 is SVGAGI. V lost 4 bases and J 3 bases, leaving 15 bases between the germline ends. The CDR3 totals 15 residues. The CDR3 loop is CASSWGQEVDTEAFY. Written as DNA, the CDR3 is TGTGCCAGCAGTTGGGGGCAGGAGGTGGACACTGAAGCTTTCTAT.

The chain has TRBV5-3 and TRBJ2-1; D perhaps matches TRBD2 (6 bases). TRBV5-3 is treated as an ORF (open reading frame) with a function not yet certain. Trimming removed 8 bases at V and 5 bases at J, with 20 bases between. The CDR3 contains 15 residues. The CDR3 spells CASSRGTAGNNEQFF. CDR3 bases: TGTGCCAGCAGCCGGGGGACCGCTGGAAACAATGAGCAGTTCTTC.

About this clonotype: One end of the junction fails to match germline, which may point to a read error. The chain combines TRBV12-3 or TRBV12-4 with TRBJ2-1, with 9 nucleotides matching TRBD1. The CDR3 contains 14 residues. CDR3: CGSSLTGTGNEQFF. The CDR3 nucleotides read TGTGGCAGCAGTTTGACCGGGACAGGGAATGAGCAGTTCTTC.